The sequence of this TCR beta chain was determined in a study of T cell responses to AZD1222 COVID-19 vaccine. Study-level points and caveats: Among spike-specific TCRs, nearly half reportedly target unmutated variant regions.

To note about this clone: Its matching antigen is unknown.

This CDR3 is 15 amino acids long. Germline V gene sequence: CDR1 MDHEN, CDR2 SYDVKM. V lost 6 bases, J lost 4 bases, and 8 bases stayed unmatched. Some clones are missing from TCRdb's copy, which holds only in-frame ones; the method was immunoSEQ multiplex PCR. The sample yields about 160,000 clones, 85% to 90% seen once. Sample: peripheral blood, taken on day 0 of AZD1222 vaccination. The clonotype was recovered from an adult in good health. This chain connects TRBV28 to TRBJ2-2; the match to TRBD2 covers 7 bases. The CDR3 coding sequence is TGTGCCAGCAGCCAAAGCGGGGCTCCCACCGGGGAGCTGTTTTTT. This sequence encodes CASSQSGAPTGELFF.